This T cell receptor beta chain originates from a study of cytomegalovirus exposure and HLA in healthy donors. Points on this clone: Its antigen is undetermined.

General study results and limits: The classifier reportedly diagnosed cytomegalovirus status with high specificity and sensitivity.

Primers: 60 Vbeta forward and 13 Jbeta reverse. Repertoires were generated with immunoSEQ multiplex PCR, while TCRdb's copy carries only in-frame clones and drops some. The sample shows some 140,000 clones, 70% to 80% of them seen only once. V lost 4 bases and J lost 2, with 8 bases in between. CDR1 is SQVTM and CDR2 is ANQGSEA in the germline V gene. The CDR3 loop spans 12 amino acids. The V call is TRBV29-1, the J call TRBJ1-1; TRBD1 is a possible D gene (5 bases). Material for sequencing was PBMCs. The receptor's source is a young man in good health and CMV-seronegative. CDR3 sequence: CSVGQSNTEAFF. CDR3 bases: TGCAGCGTTGGACAGTCTAACACTGAAGCTTTCTTT. Supplemented by reference TRBV29-1 and TRBJ1-1, the full variable domain reads SAVISQKPSRDICQRGTSLTIQCQVDSQVTMMFWYRQQPGQSLTLIATANQGSEATYESGFVIDKFPISRPNLTFSTLTVSNMSPEDSSIYLCSVGQSNTEAFFGQGTRLTVV.